The clone carrying this TCR beta chain was counted a single time. These data come from a study of blood T cell repertoires in COVID-19. After removal of 5 bases from V and 4 bases from J, the junction contained 2 bases not matched to a gene. Germline CDR1 reads SGHNT; CDR2 reads YYREEE (reference sequence). This CDR3 spans 13 amino acids. Study processing details: Counts of nucleated cells, estimated from reference gene primer amplification, were obtained. Produced via immunoSEQ multiplex PCR; TCRdb's table is partial and in-frame only. D and trimming were read from the DNA, whereas the V and J calls and clone size are those reported in that table. Here the sample spans about 220,000 clones, about 80% being singletons. Participants were aged 18 to 89 years from about two dozen US areas. Grouping used clinical history reported by participants in a survey and questionnaire.

The chain couples TRBV5-4 to TRBJ1-2; 10 bases are a match to TRBD1. This TCR derives from a woman in her 40s with acute COVID-19. The sequencing sample was made of PBMCs or T cells enriched from blood (not recorded which). CDR3 region: CASRGQGFYGYTF. The CDR3 nucleotides are TGTGCCAGCAGGGGACAGGGGTTCTATGGCTACACCTTC.